This T cell receptor (beta chain) was observed in a study of T cell repertoires in cytomegalovirus infection. TCRdb re-analysed the reads in MiXCR, keeping a single row per CDR3 protein. The table has approximately 240,000 distinct CDR3 sequences, over 9% seen once. Germline V gene lookup returns CDR1 DFQATT and CDR2 SNEGSKA (reference sequence). The length of the CDR3 is 14 residues. With 3 bases clipped from V and 5 bases from J, the junction kept 4 bases outside the gene matches. General study points: HLA-C-restricted CMV-specific TCR beta clonotypes prevailed in the ex vivo response. Using cumulative public TCR beta family frequency, the authors identified those who carried CMV together with the relevant HLA.

This clonotype occurred a few times. Its antigen remains unidentified. The chain combines TRBV20-1 with TRBJ1-5, with 10 bases aligning to TRBD1. Sequenced material: PBMCs. This clonotype originated in a human donor in good health (CMV status not recorded). Some clones in this sample may be carry-over from other donors' samples. The CDR3 DNA reads as TGCAGTGCTAGCCCGGGACAGGGGCATCAGCCCCAGCATTTT. Translating it yields CSASPGQGHQPQHF.